The T cell receptor beta chain under discussion was sequenced for a study of breast tumors, draining lymph nodes, adjacent tissues. Notes on the study in general: Tumor TCR diversity was below lymph nodes but above nontumor tissue. That most tumor T cells come from lymph nodes remained unproven. Data fit most tumor T cells coming from lymph node, expanding in tumor.

TCRdb analysed the multiplex PCR reads with MiXCR anew, one entry per CDR3 protein. The table has over 150,000 distinct CDR3 sequences, approximately 33% seen once. This clonotype was picked up many times. The target antigen is unknown. Trimming stripped 7 bases from V and 0 bases from J, with 10 bases between. The CDR3 runs 14 residues. CDR1 is LNHNV, CDR2 YYDKDF, per germline (reference sequence). The lymph nodes were axillary draining lymph nodes from breast cancer patients. The sample was axillary lymph node tissue. The sequence was obtained from a female donor with breast cancer. Some clones in this sample may be carry-over from other donors' samples. The rearrangement uses TRBV15 and TRBJ1-3; D unresolved. The CDR3 coding sequence is TGTGCCACCAAGGTGGGGATCTCTGGAAACACCATATATTTT. Translated: CATKVGISGNTIYF.